The rows below give T cell receptor beta chains drawn from one sample of a study of cytotoxic CD8 clonotypes in ibrutinib-treated CLL. The assay was immunoSEQ multiplex PCR, and TCRdb's table has in-frame clones only and misses some. The data contain some 92,000 clones, around 77% of them singletons. The source was PBMCs, collected after 24 months of ibrutinib treatment. Receptors originate from a human donor with chronic lymphocytic leukemia. Each CDR3 is given with its conserved first and last residue. The D gene is left open where the match is weak. Only part of the rows carry a size: once, few, many, or a class if the clone is expanded.

TRBV30,TRBJ1-2,-,-,CAWSVAQNYGYTF,TGTGCCTGGAGTGTAGCACAGAACTATGGCTACACCTTC
TRBV30,TRBJ1-3,-,many,CAWSQQGGGNTIYF,TGTGCCTGGAGCCAGCAGGGTGGGGGAAACACCATATATTTT
TRBV9,TRBJ2-3,TRBD2,-,CASSVDRARTSGPSTDTQYF,TGTGCCAGCAGCGTAGACAGGGCCAGGACTAGCGGACCTAGCACAGATACGCAGTATTTT
TRBV28,TRBJ1-1,TRBD1,-,CASNSPGTVNTEAFF,TGTGCCAGCAATTCTCCCGGGACAGTAAACACTGAAGCTTTCTTT
TRBV5-1,TRBJ2-3,-,-,CASSLDTGGQADTQYF,TGCGCCAGCAGCTTGGACACAGGAGGGCAGGCAGATACGCAGTATTTT
TRBV28,TRBJ1-5,TRBD1,few,CASTRGQGRQPQHF,TGTGCCAGCACACGGGGACAGGGTCGGCAGCCCCAGCATTTT
TRBV11-2,TRBJ2-5,-,-,CASTLTRAETQYF,TGTGCCAGCACCCTTACCAGGGCAGAGACCCAGTACTTC
TRBV7-2,TRBJ1-2,-,-,CASSLEIGPSNYGYTF,TGTGCCAGCAGCTTAGAGATCGGGCCATCTAACTATGGCTACACCTTC
TRBV7-9,TRBJ2-3,TRBD2,-,CASSLDGTSLPTDTQYF,TGTGCCAGCAGCTTAGATGGGACTAGCCTCCCCACAGATACGCAGTATTTT
TRBV2,TRBJ1-2,-,-,CASWTYGGEKGYTF,TGTGCCAGCTGGACCTACGGGGGCGAAAAAGGCTACACCTTC
TRBV30,TRBJ2-2,-,-,CAWIPAWTGELFF,TGTGCCTGGATCCCAGCCTGGACCGGGGAGCTGTTTTTT
TRBV29-1,TRBJ2-3,-,-,CSGDEATDTQYF,TGCAGCGGGGACGAGGCCACAGATACGCAGTATTTT
TRBV19,TRBJ2-3,TRBD2,-,CASSIGGGATDTQYF,TGTGCCAGTAGTATAGGCGGGGGGGCCACAGATACGCAGTATTTT
TRBV10-2,TRBJ2-2,TRBD1,-,CASSDLYRGRDTGELFF,TGCGCCAGCAGTGACTTATACAGGGGGCGGGATACCGGGGAGCTGTTTTTT
TRBV6-1,TRBJ1-5,-,-,CASSENQPQHF,TGTGCCAGCAGTGAGAATCAGCCCCAGCATTTT
TRBV10-3,TRBJ2-1,-,once,CAISESKGEQFF,TGTGCCATCAGTGAGTCGAAGGGTGAGCAGTTCTTC
TRBV27,TRBJ1-1,-,-,CARGEGKAFF,TGTGCCCGGGGGGAGGGCAAAGCTTTCTTT
TRBV10-3,TRBJ1-5,TRBD1,-,CAISSDRGFQPQHF,TGTGCCATCAGTTCGGACAGGGGGTTTCAGCCCCAGCATTTT
TRBV30,TRBJ2-7,-,-,CAWNSGSYEQYF,TGTGCCTGGAACTCCGGCTCCTACGAGCAGTACTTC
TRBV11-2,TRBJ2-1,TRBD2,-,CANSFQAGGHYNEQFF,TGTGCCAACAGCTTCCAAGCGGGAGGGCACTACAATGAGCAGTTCTTC
TRBV5-1,TRBJ1-1,TRBD1,-,CASSLPRDRALNTEAFF,TGCGCCAGCAGCTTGCCCCGGGACAGGGCTTTGAACACTGAAGCTTTCTTT
TRBV27,TRBJ2-7,-,-,CASSLRFGAGLGEQYF,TGTGCCAGCAGTTTAAGGTTTGGGGCAGGTCTGGGTGAGCAGTACTTC
TRBV5-1,TRBJ2-4,-,-,CASSLGSIAKNIQYF,TGCGCCAGCAGCTTGGGCTCAATAGCCAAAAACATTCAGTACTTC
TRBV18,TRBJ1-5,-,-,CASSPGFGQPQHF,TGTGCCAGCTCACCAGGGTTTGGCCAGCCCCAGCATTTT
TRBV19,TRBJ2-1,-,many,CASSLGNEQFF,TGTGCCAGTAGTCTGGGCAATGAGCAGTTCTTC
TRBV11-2,TRBJ2-4,-,-,CASSLFVGAVKNIQYF,TGTGCCAGCAGCTTATTCGTGGGGGCCGTCAAAAACATTCAGTACTTC
TRBV5-6,TRBJ2-1,-,-,CASSLGFSLSAPYNEQFF,TGTGCCAGCAGCTTGGGGTTTAGTCTGAGCGCTCCCTACAATGAGCAGTTCTTC
TRBV29-1,TRBJ2-7,-,-,CSVSPGLIAYEQYF,TGCAGCGTTTCTCCGGGACTGATCGCCTACGAGCAGTACTTC
TRBV18,TRBJ2-7,-,-,CASSPTLPGLTYEQYF,TGTGCCAGCTCACCAACTCTTCCGGGTTTAACCTACGAGCAGTACTTC
TRBV27,TRBJ1-1,-,-,CASSWTGNTEAFF,TGTGCCAGCAGTTGGACGGGGAACACTGAAGCTTTCTTT
TRBV9,TRBJ2-2,-,-,CASSVPARNTGELFF,TGTGCCAGCAGCGTTCCCGCTCGGAACACCGGGGAGCTGTTTTTT
TRBV10-3,TRBJ2-7,TRBD2,-,CAIRSGRTYEQYF,TGTGCCATCAGGAGCGGGAGGACCTACGAGCAGTACTTC
TRBV29-1,TRBJ1-2,-,-,CSVGRTDVSGYTF,TGCAGCGTTGGAAGGACTGACGTATCTGGCTACACCTTC
TRBV5-5,TRBJ1-2,TRBD1,-,CASSLGPGQYSGYTF,TGTGCCAGCAGCTTGGGCCCGGGACAGTATTCTGGCTACACCTTC
TRBV7-9,TRBJ2-3,-,-,CASSPRGSTDTQYF,TGTGCCAGCAGCCCAAGGGGTAGCACAGATACGCAGTATTTT
TRBV9,TRBJ2-1,TRBD2,-,CASSVVASGGYNEQFF,TGTGCCAGCAGCGTAGTGGCTAGCGGAGGATACAATGAGCAGTTCTTC
TRBV19,TRBJ1-1,-,many,CASSPSGSVNTEAFF,TGTGCCAGTAGTCCCAGTGGAAGCGTGAACACTGAAGCTTTCTTT
TRBV5-1,TRBJ2-3,-,-,CASSLAASTDTQYF,TGCGCCAGCAGCTTAGCGGCTAGCACAGATACGCAGTATTTT
TRBV7-6,TRBJ1-3,-,-,CASSWNLRGHASGNTIYF,TGTGCCAGCAGCTGGAATCTCAGGGGCCATGCCTCTGGAAACACCATATATTTT
TRBV10-2,TRBJ2-1,TRBD2,-,CASSESTSGTLHHRYNEQFF,TGCGCCAGCAGTGAGTCAACTAGCGGGACCCTACACCACCGCTACAATGAGCAGTTCTTC
TRBV23-1,TRBJ2-7,TRBD1,few,CASSQPGQGYEQYF,TGCGCCAGCAGTCAGCCGGGACAGGGCTACGAGCAGTACTTC
TRBV9,TRBJ2-3,TRBD2,-,CASSARAGGPTDTQYF,TGTGCCAGCAGCGCCCGAGCGGGAGGGCCGACAGATACGCAGTATTTT
TRBV9,TRBJ1-1,-,few,CASSVSTNTEAFF,TGTGCCAGCAGCGTATCAACGAACACTGAAGCTTTCTTT
TRBV4-1,TRBJ2-7,TRBD1,-,CASSPGQPYEQYF,TGCGCCAGCAGCCCGGGACAGCCATACGAGCAGTACTTC
TRBV19,TRBJ2-7,-,few,CASSIVGSLGEQYF,TGTGCCAGTAGTATAGTCGGGAGCCTAGGCGAGCAGTACTTC
TRBV11-3,TRBJ2-1,-,-,CASSLGVGNEQFF,TGTGCCAGCAGCTTAGGTGTCGGGAATGAGCAGTTCTTC
TRBV7-2,TRBJ1-4,-,-,CASSLVQATNEKLFF,TGTGCCAGCAGCTTAGTCCAAGCAACTAATGAAAAACTGTTTTTT
TRBV29-1,TRBJ1-2,-,few,CSAEGRGKDYGYTF,TGCAGCGCTGAGGGAAGGGGGAAGGACTATGGCTACACCTTC
TRBV7-3,TRBJ1-1,-,-,CASSLTSLGNTEAFF,TGTGCCAGCAGCTTAACGTCCCTAGGGAACACTGAAGCTTTCTTT
TRBV11-2,TRBJ2-3,-,-,CASSFGPRLHTDTQYF,TGTGCCAGCAGCTTCGGTCCCAGACTCCACACAGATACGCAGTATTTT
TRBV5-4,TRBJ2-1,TRBD1,few,CASSLVDRGTEQFF,TGTGCCAGCAGCTTGGTGGACAGGGGGACTGAGCAGTTCTTC
TRBV25-1,TRBJ2-5,-,-,CASSDPPGPGRETQYF,TGTGCCAGCAGTGACCCCCCCGGCCCCGGGCGAGAGACCCAGTACTTC
TRBV29-1,TRBJ2-1,-,-,CSAGVTRGFNEQFF,TGCAGCGCCGGAGTTACTCGAGGGTTCAATGAGCAGTTCTTC
TRBV5-5,TRBJ2-2,TRBD2,many,CASTAGGGTGELFF,TGTGCCAGCACGGCGGGAGGTGGAACCGGGGAGCTGTTTTTT
TRBV15,TRBJ2-7,TRBD2,-,CATSRTLSGLHEQYF,TGTGCCACCAGCAGAACCCTTAGCGGGTTGCACGAGCAGTACTTC
TRBV5-1,TRBJ1-2,TRBD1,-,CASTAPGTGYGYTF,TGCGCCAGCACCGCCCCCGGGACAGGGTACGGCTACACCTTC
TRBV29-1,TRBJ2-3,TRBD2,-,CSVEGLAEFRDTQYF,TGCAGCGTTGAGGGACTAGCGGAGTTCAGAGATACGCAGTATTTT
TRBV10-3,TRBJ2-3,TRBD2,-,CAISSFGAGVVYTQYF,TGTGCCATCAGTAGCTTTGGAGCGGGAGTCGTATATACGCAGTATTTT
TRBV10-3,TRBJ1-6,-,-,CAISHADSPLHF,TGTGCCATCAGTCATGCGGACTCACCCCTCCACTTT